This TCR beta chain was obtained from a study of T cell responses to AZD1222 COVID-19 vaccine. Points from the study as a whole: Possibly, clonal diversity was underestimated; donors were largely white British and included more females. Receipt of two AZD1222 doses was followed by a rise in Spike-specific TCR breadth and depth. Repertoire sampling was restricted to post-peak T cell response timepoints. Only six or seven AZD1222 recipients were seropositive at baseline.

Libraries were prepared by immunoSEQ multiplex PCR; TCRdb keeps only in-frame clonotypes and omits some of them. The data contain 120,000 to 150,000 clones, 80% to 95% of them seen just once; the ten biggest clones take up over 0.85%. V was shortened by 7 bases and J by 8 bases, with 17 bases between the two germline ends. CDR3 length: 13 amino acids. Concerning this clone: Its target is not known.

The chain carries TRBV12-3 or TRBV12-4 and TRBJ1-1; D not certain. The TCR sequence derives from an adult in good health. The specimen was peripheral blood, collected on day 0 of MenACWY control vaccination. The CDR3, as DNA: TGTGCCAGCACCTCGTTGGAAGAAACGGAAGCTTTCTTT. Translated: CASTSLEETEAFF.